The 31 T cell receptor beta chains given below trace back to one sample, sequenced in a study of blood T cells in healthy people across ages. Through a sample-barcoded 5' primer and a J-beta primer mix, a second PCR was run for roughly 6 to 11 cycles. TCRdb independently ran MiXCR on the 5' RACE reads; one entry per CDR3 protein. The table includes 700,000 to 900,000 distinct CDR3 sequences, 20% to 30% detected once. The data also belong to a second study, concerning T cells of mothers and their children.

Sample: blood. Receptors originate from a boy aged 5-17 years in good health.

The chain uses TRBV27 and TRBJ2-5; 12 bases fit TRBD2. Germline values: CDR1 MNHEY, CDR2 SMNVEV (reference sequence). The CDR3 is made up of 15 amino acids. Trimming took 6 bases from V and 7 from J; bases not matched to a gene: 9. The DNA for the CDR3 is TGTGCCAGCAGCATACTAGCGGGGGGCTCCAGGACCCAGTACTTC. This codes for CASSILAGGSRTQYF.

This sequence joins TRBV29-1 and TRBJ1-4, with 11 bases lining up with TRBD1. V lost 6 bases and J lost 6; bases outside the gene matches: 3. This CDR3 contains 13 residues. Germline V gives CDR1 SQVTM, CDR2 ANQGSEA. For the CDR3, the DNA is TGCAGCGTGCCGGGACAGGGGGATGAAAAACTGTTTTTT. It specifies CSVPGQGDEKLFF.

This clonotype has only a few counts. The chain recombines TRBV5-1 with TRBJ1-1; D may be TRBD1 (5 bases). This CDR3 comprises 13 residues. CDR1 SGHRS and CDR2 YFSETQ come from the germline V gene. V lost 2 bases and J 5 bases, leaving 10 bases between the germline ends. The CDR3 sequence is CASSFVGGTEAFF. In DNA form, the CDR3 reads TGCGCCAGCAGCTTTGTGGGGGGTACTGAAGCTTTCTTT.

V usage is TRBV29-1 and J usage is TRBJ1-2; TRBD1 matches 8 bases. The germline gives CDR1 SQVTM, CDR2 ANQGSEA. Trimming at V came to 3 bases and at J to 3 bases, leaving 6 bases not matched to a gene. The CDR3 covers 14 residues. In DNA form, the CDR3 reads TGCAGCGTTGACGCGACAGGGGATTACTATGGCTACACCTTC. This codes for CSVDATGDYYGYTF.

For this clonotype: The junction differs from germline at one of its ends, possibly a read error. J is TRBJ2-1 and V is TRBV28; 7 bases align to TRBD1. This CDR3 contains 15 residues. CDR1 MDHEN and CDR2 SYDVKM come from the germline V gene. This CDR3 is CASTATGHSYNEQLF. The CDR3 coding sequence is TGTGCCAGCACCGCGACAGGGCACTCCTACAATGAGCAGCTCTTC.

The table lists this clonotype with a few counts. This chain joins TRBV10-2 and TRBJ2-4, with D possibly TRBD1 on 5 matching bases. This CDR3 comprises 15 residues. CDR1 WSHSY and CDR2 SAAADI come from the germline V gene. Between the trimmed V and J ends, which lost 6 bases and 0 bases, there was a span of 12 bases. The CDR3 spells CASRGSGLAKNIQYF. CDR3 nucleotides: TGCGCCAGCAGAGGATCAGGGTTAGCCAAAAACATTCAGTACTTC.

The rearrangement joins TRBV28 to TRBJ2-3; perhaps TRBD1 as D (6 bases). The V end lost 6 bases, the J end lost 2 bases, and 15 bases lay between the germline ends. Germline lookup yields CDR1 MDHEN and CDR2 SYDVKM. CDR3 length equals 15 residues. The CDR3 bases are TGTGCCAGCAGAGGATACAGGGTTCTCACAGATACGCAGTATTTT. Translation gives CASRGYRVLTDTQYF.

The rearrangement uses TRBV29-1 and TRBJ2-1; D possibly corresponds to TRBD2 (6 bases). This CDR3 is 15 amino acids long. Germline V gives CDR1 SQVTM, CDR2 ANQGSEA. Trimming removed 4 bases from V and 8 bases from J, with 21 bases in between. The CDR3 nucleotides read TGCAGCGTTGGCCTTTGGTCGGGGGTCAGGTATGAGCAGTTCTTC. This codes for CSVGLWSGVRYEQFF.

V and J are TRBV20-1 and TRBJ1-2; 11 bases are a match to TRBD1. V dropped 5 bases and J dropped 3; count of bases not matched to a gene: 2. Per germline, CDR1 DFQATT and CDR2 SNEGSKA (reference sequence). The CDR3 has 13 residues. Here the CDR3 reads CSAAGQGDYGYTF. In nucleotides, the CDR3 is TGCAGTGCTGCGGGACAGGGGGACTATGGCTACACCTTC.

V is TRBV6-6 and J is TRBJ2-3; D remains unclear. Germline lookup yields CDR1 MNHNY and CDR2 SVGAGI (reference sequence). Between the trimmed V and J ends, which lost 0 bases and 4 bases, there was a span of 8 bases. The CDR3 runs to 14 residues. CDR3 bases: TGTGCCAGCAGTTACTCGAGGTCGGCAGATACGCAGTATTTT. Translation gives CASSYSRSADTQYF.

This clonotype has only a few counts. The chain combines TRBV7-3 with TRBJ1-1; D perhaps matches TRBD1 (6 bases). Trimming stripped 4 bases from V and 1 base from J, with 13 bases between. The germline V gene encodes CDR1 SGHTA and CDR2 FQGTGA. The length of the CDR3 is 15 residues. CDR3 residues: CASSYLGGANTEAFF. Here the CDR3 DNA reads TGTGCCAGCAGCTATTTGGGGGGGGCGAACACTGAAGCTTTCTTT.

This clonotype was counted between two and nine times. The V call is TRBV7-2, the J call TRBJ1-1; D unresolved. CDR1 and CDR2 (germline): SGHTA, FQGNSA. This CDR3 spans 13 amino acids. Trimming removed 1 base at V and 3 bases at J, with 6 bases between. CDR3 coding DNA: TGTGCCAGCAGCTTAGAGGTGTACACTGAAGCTTTCTTT. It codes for CASSLEVYTEAFF.

CDR3 bases: TGCGCCAGCAGCTTGTGGTATGGGGCGAACACTGAAGCTTTCTTT. Translated, it gives CASSLWYGANTEAFF. The V gene is TRBV5-1, the J gene TRBJ1-1; a possible D gene is TRBD1 (5 bases). CDR3 size: 15 residues. Germline V lookup: CDR1 SGHRS, CDR2 YFSETQ. Trimming took off 1 base at V and 1 base at J, with 11 bases between the two ends.

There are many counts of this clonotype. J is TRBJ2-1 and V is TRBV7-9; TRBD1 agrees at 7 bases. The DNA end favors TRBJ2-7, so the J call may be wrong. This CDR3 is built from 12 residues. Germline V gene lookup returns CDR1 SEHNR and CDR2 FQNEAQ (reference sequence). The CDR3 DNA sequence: TGTGCCAGCAGCCCACAGGGGCGGGAGCAGTACTTC. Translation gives CASSPQGREQYF.

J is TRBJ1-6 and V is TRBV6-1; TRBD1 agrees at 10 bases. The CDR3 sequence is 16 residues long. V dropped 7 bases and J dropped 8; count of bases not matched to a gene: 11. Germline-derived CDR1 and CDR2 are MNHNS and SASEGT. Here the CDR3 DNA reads TGTGCCAGCATCGACTCGGGACAGGGGCGGCATTCACCCCTCCACTTT. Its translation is CASIDSGQGRHSPLHF.

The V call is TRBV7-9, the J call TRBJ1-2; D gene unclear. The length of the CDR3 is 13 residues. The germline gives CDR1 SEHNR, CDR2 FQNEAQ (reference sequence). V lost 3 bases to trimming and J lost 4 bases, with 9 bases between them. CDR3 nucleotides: TGTGCCAGCAGCTTGGTCAGGAGCTATGGCTACACCTTC. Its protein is CASSLVRSYGYTF.

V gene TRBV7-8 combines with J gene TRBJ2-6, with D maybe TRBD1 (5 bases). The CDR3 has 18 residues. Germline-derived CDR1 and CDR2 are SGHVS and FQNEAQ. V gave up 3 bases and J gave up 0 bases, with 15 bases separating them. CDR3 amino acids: CASSLGQGHHSGANVLTF. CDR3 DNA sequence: TGTGCCAGCAGCTTGGGGCAGGGCCACCACTCTGGGGCCAACGTCCTGACTTTC.

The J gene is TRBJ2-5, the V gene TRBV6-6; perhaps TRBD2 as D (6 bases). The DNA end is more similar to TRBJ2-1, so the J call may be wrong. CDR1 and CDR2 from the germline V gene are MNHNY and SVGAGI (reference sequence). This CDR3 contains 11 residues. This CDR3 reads CASSWGGEQFF. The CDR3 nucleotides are TGTGCCAGCAGTTGGGGAGGTGAGCAGTTCTTC.

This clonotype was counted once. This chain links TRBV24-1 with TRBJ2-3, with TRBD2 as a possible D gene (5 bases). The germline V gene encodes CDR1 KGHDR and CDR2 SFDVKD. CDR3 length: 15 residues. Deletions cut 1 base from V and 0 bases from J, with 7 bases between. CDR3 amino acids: CATSDFRGSTDTQYF. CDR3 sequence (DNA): TGTGCCACCAGTGATTTTCGGGGAAGCACAGATACGCAGTATTTT.

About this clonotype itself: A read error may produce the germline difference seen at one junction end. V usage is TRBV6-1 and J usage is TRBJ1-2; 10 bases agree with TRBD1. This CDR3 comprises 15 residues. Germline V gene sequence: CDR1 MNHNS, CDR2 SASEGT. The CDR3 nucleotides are TGTGCCAGCAGTGGGACAGGGGGTAATTCCTATGGCTACATCTTC. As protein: CASSGTGGNSYGYIF.

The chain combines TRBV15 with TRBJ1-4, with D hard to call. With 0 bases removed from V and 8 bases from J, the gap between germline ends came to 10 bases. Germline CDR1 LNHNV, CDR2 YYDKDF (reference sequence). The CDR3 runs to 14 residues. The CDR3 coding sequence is TGTGCCACCAGCAGAGACCGGTGTGGGGAAAAACTGTTTTTT. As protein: CATSRDRCGEKLFF.

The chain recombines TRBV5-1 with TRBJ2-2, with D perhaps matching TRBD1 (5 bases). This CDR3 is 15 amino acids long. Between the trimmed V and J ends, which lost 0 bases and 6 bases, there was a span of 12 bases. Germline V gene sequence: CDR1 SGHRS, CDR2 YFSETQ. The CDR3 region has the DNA TGCGCCAGCAGCTTGGCAACAGGTTACTCCGGGGAGCTGTTTTTT. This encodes CASSLATGYSGELFF. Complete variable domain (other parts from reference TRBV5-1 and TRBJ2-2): KAGVTQTPRYLIKTRGQQVTLSCSPISGHRSVSWYQQTPGQGLQFLFEYFSETQRNKGNFPGRFSGRQFSNSRSEMNVSTLELGDSALYLCASSLATGYSGELFFGEGSRLTVL.

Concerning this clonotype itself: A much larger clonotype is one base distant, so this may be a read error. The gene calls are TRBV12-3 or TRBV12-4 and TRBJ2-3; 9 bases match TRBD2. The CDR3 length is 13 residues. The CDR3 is CATSTSGTDAQYF. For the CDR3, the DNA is TGTGCCACTTCGACTAGCGGCACAGATGCGCAGTATTTT.

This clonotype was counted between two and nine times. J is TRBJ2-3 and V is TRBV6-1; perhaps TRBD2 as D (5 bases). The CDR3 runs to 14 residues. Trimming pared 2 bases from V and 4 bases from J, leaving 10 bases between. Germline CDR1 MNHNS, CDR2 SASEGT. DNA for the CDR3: TGTGCCAGCAGTGAACTCGGGGAGTCAGATACGCAGTATTTT. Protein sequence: CASSELGESDTQYF.

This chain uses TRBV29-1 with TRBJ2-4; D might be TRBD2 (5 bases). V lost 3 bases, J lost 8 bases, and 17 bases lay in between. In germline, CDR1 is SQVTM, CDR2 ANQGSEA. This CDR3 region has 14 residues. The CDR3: CSVEDSHPGDIQYF. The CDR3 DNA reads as TGCAGCGTTGAGGACTCCCACCCCGGGGACATTCAGTACTTC.

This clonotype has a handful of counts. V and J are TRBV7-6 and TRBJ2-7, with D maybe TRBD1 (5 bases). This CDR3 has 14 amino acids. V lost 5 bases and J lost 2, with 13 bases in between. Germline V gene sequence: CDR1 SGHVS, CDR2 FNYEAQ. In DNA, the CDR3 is TGTGCCAGCAGCCCCGACAGTTTGCCCTACGAGCAGTACTTC. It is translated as CASSPDSLPYEQYF. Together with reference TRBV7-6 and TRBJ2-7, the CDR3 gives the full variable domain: GAGVSQSPRYKVTKRGQDVALRCDPISGHVSLYWYRQALGQGPEFLTYFNYEAQQDKSGLPNDRFSAERPEGSISTLTIQRTEQRDSAMYRCASSPDSLPYEQYFGPGTRLTVT.

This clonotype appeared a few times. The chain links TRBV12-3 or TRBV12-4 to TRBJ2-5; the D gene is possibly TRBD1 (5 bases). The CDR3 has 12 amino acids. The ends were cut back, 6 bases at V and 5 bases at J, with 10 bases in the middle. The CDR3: CASRFGHETQYF. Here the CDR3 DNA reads TGTGCCAGCAGGTTCGGACATGAGACCCAGTACTTC.

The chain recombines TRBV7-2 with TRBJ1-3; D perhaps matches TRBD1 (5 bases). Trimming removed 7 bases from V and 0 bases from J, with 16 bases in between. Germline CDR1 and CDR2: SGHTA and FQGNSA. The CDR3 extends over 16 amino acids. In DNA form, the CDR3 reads TGTGCCAGCATCCTCACCCAGGGTGTCTCTGGAAACACCATATATTTT. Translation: CASILTQGVSGNTIYF.

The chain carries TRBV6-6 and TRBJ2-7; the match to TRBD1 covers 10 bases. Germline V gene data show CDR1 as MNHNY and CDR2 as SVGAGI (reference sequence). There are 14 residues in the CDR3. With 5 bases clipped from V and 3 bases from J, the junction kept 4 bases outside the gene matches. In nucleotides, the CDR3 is TGTGCCAGCAGTCGGGACAGGGGAGACTACGAGCAGTACTTC. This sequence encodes CASSRDRGDYEQYF.

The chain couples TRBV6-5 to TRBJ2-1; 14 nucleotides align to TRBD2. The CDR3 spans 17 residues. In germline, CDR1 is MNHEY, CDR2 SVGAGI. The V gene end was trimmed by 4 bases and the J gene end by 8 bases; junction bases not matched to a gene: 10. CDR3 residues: CASSSGTSGGPNYEQFF. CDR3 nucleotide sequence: TGTGCCAGCAGTTCCGGGACTAGCGGGGGACCCAACTATGAGCAGTTCTTC.

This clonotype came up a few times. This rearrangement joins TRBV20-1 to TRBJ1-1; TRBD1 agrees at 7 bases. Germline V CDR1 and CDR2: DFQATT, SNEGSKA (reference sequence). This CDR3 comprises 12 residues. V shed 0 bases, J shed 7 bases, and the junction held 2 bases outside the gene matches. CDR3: CSARDWDSEAFF. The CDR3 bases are TGCAGTGCTAGAGATTGGGACAGTGAAGCTTTCTTT.